The 17 T cell receptor beta chains given below trace back to one sample, sequenced in a study of beta chain features in type 1 diabetes. Study-level results: Shorter TCRB CDR3s, moderately but significantly so, marked every one of the four CD4+ subsets in Type 1 diabetes patients.

No antigens are known for them. Expressed TCRB transcripts were sequenced because the entire RNA isolate underwent reverse transcription. Sequenced by immunoSEQ multiplex PCR; TCRdb stores in-frame clones only, minus some. The table records 250,000 to 350,000 clones, around 16% of them present only once. Sequenced sample: naive CD4+ T cells from blood. The receptor source for this set is a man younger than 35 with type 1 diabetes.

The CDR3 spells CASSLTMRGGVNNGYTF. CDR3 in DNA: TGCGCCAGCAGCTTGACGATGAGAGGAGGGGTAAACAATGGCTACACCTTC. The chain uses TRBV5-1 and TRBJ1-2; TRBD1 might be the D (5 bases). This CDR3 is 17 amino acids long. The germline V gene has CDR1 SGHRS and CDR2 YFSETQ. V shed 1 base and J shed 6 bases, with 22 bases lying between them.

This clone was seen only a few times. J is TRBJ2-1 and V is TRBV6-5; D not resolved. The CDR3 runs 14 residues. Germline V lookup: CDR1 MNHEY, CDR2 SVGAGI. V was cut by 6 bases and J by 3 bases, with 12 bases left in between. The CDR3 spells CASSLSPGYNEQFF. CDR3 DNA sequence: TGTGCCAGCAGCCTATCTCCGGGCTACAATGAGCAGTTCTTC.

The sample holds a few counts of this clone. V gene TRBV5-4 combines with J gene TRBJ2-3, with 7 positions matching TRBD1. V gave up 4 bases and J gave up 7 bases; unmatched junction bases: 9. Germline V gives CDR1 SGHNT, CDR2 YYREEE (reference sequence). The length of the CDR3 is 14 residues. Here the CDR3 reads CASSPTGPKNTQYF. The DNA for the CDR3 is TGTGCCAGCAGCCCGACAGGGCCAAAAAATACGCAGTATTTT.

The V call is TRBV28, the J call TRBJ1-2; D is unclear. Deletions cut 5 bases from V and 6 bases from J, with 13 bases between. Looked up from germline, CDR1 is MDHEN and CDR2 is SYDVKM. The CDR3 sequence is 13 residues long. CDR3 protein: CASSLAMQDGYTF. The DNA for the CDR3 is TGTGCCAGCAGTCTTGCAATGCAGGATGGCTACACCTTC.

V is TRBV11-3 and J is TRBJ2-1, with 11 bases fitting TRBD1. V lost 4 bases and J lost 7; bases outside the gene matches: 6. The V gene's germline CDR1 is SGHNT and CDR2 YENEEA. The CDR3 has 15 residues. CDR3 in DNA: TGTGCCAGCAGCTCCTCGGGACAGGGGGAGAATGAGCAGTTCTTC. It specifies CASSSSGQGENEQFF. Full variable domain (rest looked up from reference TRBV11-3 and TRBJ2-1): EAGVVQSPRYKIIEKKQPVAFWCNPISGHNTLYWYLQNLGQGPELLIRYENEEAVDDSQLPKDRFSAERLKGVDSTLKIQPAELGDSAVYLCASSSSGQGENEQFFGPGTRLTVL.

In its sample, this clone was seen a few times. This sequence joins TRBV21-1 and TRBJ2-7; TRBD1 is the table's D call and was not checked against the DNA. TRBV21-1 is deemed a pseudogene. The CDR3 contains 15 residues. The CDR3 here is CASSKEKRQVWEQYF. Here the CDR3 DNA reads TGTGCCAGCAGCAAAGAAAAGAGACAGGTCTGGGAGCAGTACTTC.

The chain is built from TRBV5-1 and TRBJ2-3, with 13 positions matching TRBD2. Germline CDR1 reads SGHRS; CDR2 reads YFSETQ. The junction had 2 bases not matched to a gene; V was cut back by 0 bases and J by 4 bases. CDR3 length equals 16 residues. The CDR3 spells CASSLGTSGRADTQYF. The CDR3 coding sequence is TGCGCCAGCAGCTTGGGGACTAGCGGGAGAGCAGATACGCAGTATTTT. Variable domain in full (rest from reference TRBV5-1 and TRBJ2-3): KAGVTQTPRYLIKTRGQQVTLSCSPISGHRSVSWYQQTPGQGLQFLFEYFSETQRNKGNFPGRFSGRQFSNSRSEMNVSTLELGDSALYLCASSLGTSGRADTQYFGPGTRLTVL.

The gene calls are TRBV30 and TRBJ2-7; D remains unclear. The V gene lost 3 bases and the J gene lost 1 base, with 10 bases spanning the gap. Germline V gives CDR1 GTSNPN, CDR2 SVGIG (reference sequence). The CDR3 consists of 13 residues. CDR3 in DNA: TGTGCCTGGAGACGAGTGAATTCCTACGAGCAGTACTTC. The encoded protein is CAWRRVNSYEQYF.

The rearrangement uses TRBV28 and TRBJ2-2, with TRBD1 matching over 10 bases. CDR3 length: 16 amino acids. The germline CDR1 and CDR2 sequences are MDHEN and SYDVKM. Trimming at V came to 7 bases and at J to 4 bases, leaving 9 bases not matched to a gene. In DNA form, the CDR3 reads TGTGCCAGCAACAGCGGGACAGGGGAGGGCACCGGGGAGCTGTTTTTT. This sequence encodes CASNSGTGEGTGELFF. The variable domain in full, with the rest retrieved from reference TRBV28 and TRBJ2-2, is DVKVTQSSRYLVKRTGEKVFLECVQDMDHENMFWYRQDPGLGLRLIYFSYDVKMKEKGDIPEGYSVSREKKERFSLILESASTNQTSMYLCASNSGTGEGTGELFFGEGSRLTVL.

J is TRBJ1-2 and V is TRBV11-2; D unclear. The CDR3 extends over 13 amino acids. Germline CDR1 reads SGHAT; CDR2 reads FQNNGV. V lost 5 bases and J 4 bases, leaving 11 bases between the germline ends. As DNA, the CDR3 is TGTGCCAGCAGCCCCTCCGGGATCTATGGCTACACCTTC. It translates to CASSPSGIYGYTF.

J is TRBJ1-2 and V is TRBV7-9; D gene uncertain. The ends were cut back, 5 bases at V and 4 bases at J, with 11 bases in the middle. The germline CDR1 and CDR2 sequences are SEHNR and FQNEAQ (reference sequence). The CDR3 extends over 13 amino acids. CDR3 loop: CASSRGEVYGYTF. In DNA, the CDR3 is TGTGCCAGCAGCCGTGGCGAGGTCTATGGCTACACCTTC. The full variable domain, in which reference TRBV7-9 and TRBJ1-2 provide the parts outside the CDR3, is DTGVSQNPRHKITKRGQNVTFRCDPISEHNRLYWYRQTLGQGPEFLTYFQNEAQLEKSRLLSDRFSAERPKGSFSTLEIQRTEQGDSAMYLCASSRGEVYGYTFGSGTRLTVV.

V gene TRBV10-3 combines with J gene TRBJ1-5; maybe TRBD1 (5 bases). Trimming shortened V by 0 bases and J by 6 bases, and 9 bases separated the two germline ends. Germline CDR1 is ENHRY and CDR2 is SYGVKD. The CDR3 spans 14 residues. The CDR3 region is CAISESSGGQPQHF. CDR3 nucleotide sequence: TGTGCCATCAGTGAGTCGAGCGGGGGTCAGCCCCAGCATTTT.

This clone was seen a few times. The chain is built from TRBV2 and TRBJ1-1; D is unclear. The germline V gene has CDR1 SNHLY and CDR2 FYNNEI. This CDR3 is 13 amino acids long. With 7 bases removed from V and 0 bases from J, the gap between germline ends came to 9 bases. The CDR3 DNA is TGTGCCAGCACGGGTACTATGAACACTGAAGCTTTCTTT. Translating gives CASTGTMNTEAFF. The variable domain in full, with the rest retrieved from reference TRBV2 and TRBJ1-1, is EPEVTQTPSHQVTQMGQEVILRCVPISNHLYFYWYRQILGQKVEFLVSFYNNEISEKSEIFDDQFSVERPDGSNFTLKIRSTKLEDSAMYFCASTGTMNTEAFFGQGTRLTVV.

The chain uses TRBV15 and TRBJ2-1; 8 bases match TRBD1. V was pared by 3 bases and J by 9 bases, with 7 bases of the junction left unmatched. Germline CDR1 is LNHNV and CDR2 is YYDKDF (reference sequence). The CDR3 is 14 residues long. The CDR3 reads CATSRRQGSSEQFF. CDR3 DNA sequence: TGTGCCACCAGCAGGAGACAGGGGTCAAGTGAGCAGTTCTTC. The full variable domain, with the rest looked up from reference TRBV15 and TRBJ2-1, is DAMVIQNPRYQVTQFGKPVTLSCSQTLNHNVMYWYQQKSSQAPKLLFHYYDKDFNNEADTPDNFQSRRPNTSFCFLDIRSPGLGDTAMYLCATSRRQGSSEQFFGPGTRLTVL.

This clone occurred a few times. V and J are TRBV2 and TRBJ1-5; 12 bases match TRBD1. The CDR3 is 15 residues long. V lost 8 bases, J lost 4 bases, and 6 bases stayed unmatched. Germline loops: CDR1 SNHLY, CDR2 FYNNEI. The CDR3, as DNA: TGTGCCAGCGTCCGGGACAGGGGGCTTAATCAGCCCCAGCATTTT. This gives the protein CASVRDRGLNQPQHF.

The V gene is TRBV30, the J gene TRBJ2-7, with D possibly being TRBD2 (5 bases). Germline V gives CDR1 GTSNPN, CDR2 SVGIG (reference sequence). Deletions cut 2 bases from V and 13 bases from J, with 24 bases between. This CDR3 has 14 residues. CDR3 amino acids: CAWSTRDRYSTEYF. CDR3 nucleotide sequence: TGTGCCTGGAGTACCCGGGATAGATATTCAACAGAATACTTC.

The rearrangement links TRBV28 to TRBJ2-7, with 10 bases identical to TRBD2. The CDR3 consists of 14 residues. In germline, CDR1 is MDHEN, CDR2 SYDVKM. V was clipped by 6 bases and J by 3 bases; unmatched bases: 5. Here the CDR3 reads CASSGLAENYEQYF. Here the CDR3 DNA reads TGTGCCAGCAGCGGACTAGCGGAAAACTACGAGCAGTACTTC.